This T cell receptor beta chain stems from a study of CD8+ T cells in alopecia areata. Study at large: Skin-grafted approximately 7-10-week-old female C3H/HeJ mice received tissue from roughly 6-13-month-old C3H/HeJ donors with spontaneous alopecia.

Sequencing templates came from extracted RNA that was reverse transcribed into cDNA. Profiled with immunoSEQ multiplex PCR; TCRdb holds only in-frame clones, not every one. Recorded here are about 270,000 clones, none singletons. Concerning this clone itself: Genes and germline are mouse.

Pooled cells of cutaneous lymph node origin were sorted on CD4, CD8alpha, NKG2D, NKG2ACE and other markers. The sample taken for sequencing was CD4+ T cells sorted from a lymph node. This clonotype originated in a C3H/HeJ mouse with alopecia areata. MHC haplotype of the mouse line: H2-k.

The CDR3 is CASSMQGAGTEVFF. CDR3 bases read: TGTGCCAGCAGTATGCAGGGGGCGGGCACA. The chain carries TRBV19 and TRBJ1-1; 8 bases agree with TRBD1. The missing CDR3 end, 4 residues past where the read stops, is filled in from the germline J gene. The CDR3 contains 14 residues. V trimming: 2 bases; J trimming: 4 bases; junction bases outside the gene matches: 4. CDR1 is FNHDT and CDR2 is SITEND in the germline V gene (reference sequence).